The clone carrying this T cell receptor (beta chain) showed up just a few times. Likely a read error: the CDR3 ends without its conserved phenylalanine or tryptophan. TCRB libraries came from RNA via three nested multiplex PCR rounds. A single record per CDR3 protein comes from TCRdb applying MiXCR to the multiplex PCR reads. The sample records 30,000 or so distinct CDR3 sequences, approximately 60% being singletons. Germline CDR1 SGHNT, CDR2 YENEEA. The CDR3 loop spans 13 amino acids. These data come from a study of tumor-infiltrating lymphocytes in glioblastoma multiforme. This clonotype was obtained from a male donor with glioblastoma. This sequence joins TRBV11-3 and TRBJ2-1, with D perhaps TRBD2 (5 bases). Sequenced: brain tumor tissue. CDR3 nucleotide sequence: TGTGCCGGCAGCTTACAAACTAGCAATGAGCAGTTCTCC. Encoded protein: CAGSLQTSNEQFS.